These 7 T cell receptor beta chains were sequenced from one sample in a study of T cells in localized non-small cell lung cancer. TCRdb's table, derived via immunoSEQ multiplex PCR, lists solely in-frame clones and lacks some. The sample records 55,000 to 65,000 clones, more than 85% being singletons. Sample: peripheral blood, taken before any cancer treatment. The receptors shown here come from a man aged 35 to 69 with stage I lung adenocarcinoma.

The CDR3, as DNA: TGTGCCAGCAGCTTAGACGGGTGGGAGCAGTACTTC. It specifies CASSLDGWEQYF. The chain carries TRBV7-9 and TRBJ2-7; D is undetermined. The CDR3 has 12 amino acids. Germline CDR1 SEHNR, CDR2 FQNEAQ (reference sequence). V was clipped by 1 base and J by 7 bases, with 8 bases between them.

V gene TRBV18 combines with J gene TRBJ2-7, with D perhaps TRBD1 (6 bases). Per germline, CDR1 KGHSH and CDR2 LQKENI. The CDR3 consists of 15 residues. V was shortened by 5 bases and J by 7 bases, with 21 bases between the two germline ends. The CDR3, as DNA: TGTGCCAGCTCAGATCTGGGTTCAGGGGTTCGGGAGCAGTACTTC. It codes for CASSDLGSGVREQYF. The whole variable domain, filled in from reference TRBV18 and TRBJ2-7, reads NAGVMQNPRHLVRRRGQEARLRCSPMKGHSHVYWYRQLPEEGLKFMVYLQKENIIDESGMPKERFSAEFPKEGPSILRIQQVVRGDSAAYFCASSDLGSGVREQYFGPGTRLTVT.

The chain combines TRBV5-1 with TRBJ2-1; D might be TRBD1 or TRBD2, each matching 6 bases. Germline lookup yields CDR1 SGHRS and CDR2 YFSETQ. The CDR3 loop spans 14 amino acids. Trimming took 3 bases from V and 4 from J, leaving 11 bases between them. Written as DNA, the CDR3 is TGCGCCAGCAGCTGGGGGGACACATACAATGAGCAGTTCTTC. The encoded protein is CASSWGDTYNEQFF.

In its sample, this clone was seen a few times. CDR3 nucleotide sequence: TGTGCCAGCAGCCTCCAGGGGTCAGGGGGGAATGAAAAACTGTTTTTT. Protein sequence: CASSLQGSGGNEKLFF. The chain employs TRBV4-2 and TRBJ1-4, with 7 bases identical to TRBD1. CDR1 LGHNA and CDR2 YNFKEQ come from the germline V gene. V lost 4 bases and J lost 5; bases outside the gene matches: 10. There are 16 residues in the CDR3.

The V call is TRBV15, the J call TRBJ2-1, with TRBD2 as a possible D gene (6 bases). CDR1 is LNHNV and CDR2 is YYDKDF in the germline V gene (reference sequence). Trimming took off 1 base at V and 7 bases at J, with 11 bases between the two ends. The CDR3 totals 14 residues. The CDR3: CATSRAPSENEQFF. The CDR3 DNA follows: TGTGCCACCAGCAGAGCCCCTAGCGAGAATGAGCAGTTCTTC.

This chain connects TRBV28 to TRBJ2-7; 8 nucleotides line up with TRBD1. V gave up 3 bases and J gave up 5 bases; unmatched junction bases: 3. CDR1 and CDR2 from the germline V gene are MDHEN and SYDVKM. The CDR3 contains 13 residues. The CDR3 DNA follows: TGTGCCAGCAGTTTCTCGGACAGGGACGAGCAGTACTTC. Amino acids: CASSFSDRDEQYF. The entire variable domain, with the rest obtained from reference TRBV28 and TRBJ2-7, is as follows: DVKVTQSSRYLVKRTGEKVFLECVQDMDHENMFWYRQDPGLGLRLIYFSYDVKMKEKGDIPEGYSVSREKKERFSLILESASTNQTSMYLCASSFSDRDEQYFGPGTRLTVT.

The V gene is TRBV9, the J gene TRBJ1-1; D might be TRBD1 (6 bases). V dropped 4 bases and J dropped 4 bases, with 29 bases sitting between them. The CDR3 is 19 residues long. Germline CDR1 SGDLS, CDR2 YYNGEE. Here the CDR3 reads CASSPSGRGKLQGATEAFF. The CDR3 nucleotides read TGTGCCAGCAGCCCCTCCGGGAGGGGGAAATTACAGGGTGCCACTGAAGCTTTCTTT.